The clone carrying this T cell receptor (beta chain) came up many times. Its specificity is unknown. This specimen comes from a study of response to subunit inactivated influenza vaccine. Study-level points and caveats: The authors put forward the suggestion that each seasonal influenza vaccination may bring in only a limited number of new T cells.

Looked up from germline, CDR1 is MNHEY and CDR2 is SMNVEV (reference sequence). The CDR3 consists of 17 residues. V dropped 5 bases and J dropped 1; count of bases not matched to a gene: 11. A single record per CDR3 protein comes from TCRdb applying MiXCR to the RT-PCR reads. The sample holds hundreds of thousands of distinct CDR3 sequences, around 8% seen once. This rearrangement joins TRBV27 to TRBJ2-1, with TRBD1 identical over 7 bases. The starting material was PBMCs from blood, obtained about 24 months after vaccination. The TCR comes from a man in his fifties or sixties who received an inactivated influenza vaccine. The CDR3 coding sequence is TGTGCCAGCAGTCACTCGACAGGGAAGGTTTCCTACAATGAGCAGTTCTTC. It translates to CASSHSTGKVSYNEQFF.